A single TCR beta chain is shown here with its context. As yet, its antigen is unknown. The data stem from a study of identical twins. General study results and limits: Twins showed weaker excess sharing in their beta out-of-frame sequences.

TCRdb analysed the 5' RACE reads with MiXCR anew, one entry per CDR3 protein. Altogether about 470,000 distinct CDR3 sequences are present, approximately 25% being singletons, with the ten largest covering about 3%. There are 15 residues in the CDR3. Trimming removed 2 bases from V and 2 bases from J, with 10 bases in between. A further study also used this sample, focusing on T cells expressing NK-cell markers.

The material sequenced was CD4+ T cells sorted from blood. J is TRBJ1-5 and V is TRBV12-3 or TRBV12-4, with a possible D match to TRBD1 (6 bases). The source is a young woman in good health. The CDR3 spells CASSLFRQGNQPQHF. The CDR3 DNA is TGTGCCAGCAGTTTATTCCGACAGGGCAATCAGCCCCAGCATTTT.